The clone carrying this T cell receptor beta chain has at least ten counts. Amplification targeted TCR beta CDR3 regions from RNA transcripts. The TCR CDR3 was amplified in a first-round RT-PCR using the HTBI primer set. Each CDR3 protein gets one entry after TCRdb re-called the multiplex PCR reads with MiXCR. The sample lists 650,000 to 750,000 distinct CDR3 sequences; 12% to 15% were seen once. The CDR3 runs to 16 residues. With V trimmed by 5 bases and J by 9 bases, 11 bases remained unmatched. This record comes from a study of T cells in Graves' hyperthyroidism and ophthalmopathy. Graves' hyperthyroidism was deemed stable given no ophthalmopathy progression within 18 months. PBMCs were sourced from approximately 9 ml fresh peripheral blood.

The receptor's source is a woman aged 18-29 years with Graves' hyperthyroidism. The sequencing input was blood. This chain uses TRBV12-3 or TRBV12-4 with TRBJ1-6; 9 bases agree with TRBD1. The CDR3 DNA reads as TGTGCCAGCAGTCTTACAGGGGGCGCCGGGGGTTCACCCCTCCACTTT. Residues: CASSLTGGAGGSPLHF.